Listed below are T cell receptor beta chains from one sample, sequenced in a study of blood T cell repertoires in COVID-19. Some clones are missing from TCRdb's copy, which holds only in-frame ones; the method was immunoSEQ multiplex PCR. The data contain 150,000 or so clones, 75% to 85% of them singletons. The sample taken for sequencing was peripheral blood. The source is a woman aged 55-75 years with COVID-19, enrolled during active disease. Each CDR3 is given with its conserved first and last residue. A D gene is named only where the DNA matches it firmly. Only some rows state a clone size, as once, few, many or a class for expanded clones.

>TRBJ2-2|NA|NA|TRBV3-1/TRBV3-2
CASSHLRASEDTGELFF
TGTGCCAGCAGCCATCTGCGGGCTAGCGAGGACACCGGGGAGCTGTTTTTT
>TRBJ2-2|TRBD1|NA|TRBV7-8
CASSFGQGAIGELFF
TGTGCCAGCAGCTTCGGACAGGGGGCGATCGGGGAGCTGTTTTTT
>TRBJ2-7|TRBD1|once|TRBV7-8
CASTPRQGAEQYF
TGTGCCAGCACCCCCAGACAGGGGGCCGAGCAGTACTTC
>TRBJ2-1|NA|once|TRBV28
CASTPVAGEQFF
TGTGCCAGCACCCCCGTCGCCGGGGAGCAGTTCTTC
>TRBJ2-2|TRBD1|NA|TRBV10-3
CAISESLIDRGTGELFF
TGTGCCATCAGTGAGTCCCTCATCGACAGGGGCACCGGGGAGCTGTTTTTT
>TRBJ2-7|NA|NA|TRBV19
CASITPQFDSPHYEQYF
TGTGCCAGTATTACGCCACAATTCGACAGTCCACACTACGAGCAGTACTTC
>TRBJ2-2|NA|NA|TRBV27
CASIYTTGFSNTGELFF
TGTGCCAGCATTTACACGACAGGTTTCTCAAACACCGGGGAGCTGTTTTTT
>TRBJ1-2|TRBD1|NA|TRBV6-6
CASNGIRGRSYGYTF
TGTGCCAGCAACGGCATTAGGGGGCGAAGCTATGGCTACACCTTC
>TRBJ1-2|NA|NA|TRBV5-1
CASSPDSFGGYGYTF
TGCGCCAGCAGCCCTGATTCTTTTGGAGGCTATGGCTACACCTTC
>TRBJ2-3|NA|NA|TRBV5-4
CASSLAVSGTDTQYF
TGTGCCAGCAGCTTGGCTGTTTCCGGCACAGATACGCAGTATTTT
>TRBJ1-4|TRBD1|NA|TRBV28
CASSSPTGLKLFF
TGTGCCAGCAGTTCACCGACAGGGCTAAAACTGTTTTTT
>TRBJ2-7|NA|NA|TRBV29-1
CSVEVEYEQYF
TGCAGCGTTGAGGTAGAGTACGAGCAGTACTTC
>TRBJ1-1|TRBD1|NA|TRBV10-3
CAISESGTGQRRLNTEAFF
TGTGCCATCAGTGAGTCAGGGACAGGGCAGAGAAGGTTGAACACTGAAGCTTTCTTT
>TRBJ2-7|NA|NA|TRBV28
CASRTVYEQYF
TGTGCCAGCCGGACAGTTTACGAGCAGTACTTC
>TRBJ1-4|NA|NA|TRBV6-5
CASSLMGPNEKLFF
TGTGCCAGCAGCCTAATGGGGCCTAATGAAAAACTGTTTTTT
>TRBJ2-3|NA|NA|TRBV28
CASSLGGIPDTQYF
TGTGCCAGCAGTTTAGGGGGCATTCCAGATACGCAGTATTTT
>TRBJ1-3|TRBD1|NA|TRBV4-1
CASSQDRQGYTIYF
TGCGCCAGCAGCCAAGATCGACAGGGGTACACCATATATTTT
>TRBJ2-3|NA|NA|TRBV7-9
CASSLDQGGSDTQYF
TGTGCCAGCAGTCTAGACCAGGGTGGATCAGATACGCAGTATTTT
>TRBJ2-7|TRBD2|NA|TRBV20-1
CSASLADYEQYF
TGCAGTGCTAGTCTAGCGGACTACGAGCAGTACTTC
>TRBJ2-5|NA|NA|TRBV24-1
CATSDPTQETQYF
TGTGCCACCAGTGATCCGACTCAAGAGACCCAGTACTTC
>TRBJ1-4|TRBD1|NA|TRBV10-1
CAGTGFATNEKLFF
TGCGCAGGGACAGGGTTCGCAACTAATGAAAAACTGTTTTTT
>TRBJ2-1|TRBD2|NA|TRBV18
CASSPSTSGTHANEQFF
TGTGCCAGCTCACCCTCTACTAGCGGGACCCACGCCAATGAGCAGTTCTTC
>TRBJ1-6|NA|NA|TRBV2
CASSFRQINSPLHF
TGTGCCAGCAGTTTTAGACAGATTAATTCACCCCTCCACTTT
>TRBJ1-1|NA|NA|TRBV12-3/TRBV12-4
CASSLKFGGEAFF
TGTGCCAGCAGTCTCAAGTTTGGGGGGGAAGCTTTCTTT
>TRBJ1-5|TRBD1|NA|TRBV9
CASSADRDNQPQHF
TGTGCCAGCAGTGCCGACAGGGACAATCAGCCCCAGCATTTT
>TRBJ2-5|TRBD2|NA|TRBV2
CASSLSGSQTQYF
TGTGCCAGCAGTCTCAGCGGGAGTCAGACCCAGTACTTC
>TRBJ2-2|TRBD1|NA|TRBV7-9
CASSLRTGDTGELFF
TGTGCCAGCAGCTTAAGGACAGGGGACACCGGGGAGCTGTTTTTT
>TRBJ2-2|NA|NA|TRBV5-1
CASSPTPGAGELFF
TGCGCCAGCAGCCCTACTCCAGGGGCCGGGGAGCTGTTTTTT
>TRBJ2-3|NA|NA|TRBV11-2
CASSLEAGTQYF
TGTGCCAGCAGCTTAGAGGCAGGTACGCAGTATTTT
>TRBJ1-1|NA|NA|TRBV18
CASSPLGRQRTEAFF
TGTGCCAGCTCACCACTAGGTAGACAGCGCACTGAAGCTTTCTTT
>TRBJ2-1|TRBD2|NA|TRBV9
CASSPRSSGFYNEQFF
TGTGCCAGCAGCCCTCGAAGTAGCGGGTTCTACAATGAGCAGTTCTTC
>TRBJ2-1|TRBD1|NA|TRBV28
CASSLRAGQVYNEQFF
TGTGCCAGCAGTTTAAGGGCGGGACAGGTCTACAATGAGCAGTTCTTC
>TRBJ2-1|TRBD2|NA|TRBV9
CASSATGTSGRITYNEQFF
TGTGCCAGCAGCGCCACCGGGACTAGCGGGAGGATCACCTACAATGAGCAGTTCTTC
>TRBJ1-5|NA|NA|TRBV5-1
CASSLGQGGDNQPQHF
TGCGCCAGCAGCTTGGGGCAGGGAGGAGACAATCAGCCCCAGCATTTT
>TRBJ1-1|TRBD1|few|TRBV9
CASSFYDRDTEAFF
TGTGCCAGCAGCTTCTATGACAGGGACACTGAAGCTTTCTTT
>TRBJ1-1|TRBD1|NA|TRBV5-1
CASSVSGGPNTEAFF
TGCGCCAGCAGCGTCTCAGGGGGCCCGAACACTGAAGCTTTCTTT
>TRBJ2-7|TRBD1|NA|TRBV19
CASSRGQGKAYEQYF
TGTGCCAGTAGTAGAGGACAGGGGAAAGCCTACGAGCAGTACTTC